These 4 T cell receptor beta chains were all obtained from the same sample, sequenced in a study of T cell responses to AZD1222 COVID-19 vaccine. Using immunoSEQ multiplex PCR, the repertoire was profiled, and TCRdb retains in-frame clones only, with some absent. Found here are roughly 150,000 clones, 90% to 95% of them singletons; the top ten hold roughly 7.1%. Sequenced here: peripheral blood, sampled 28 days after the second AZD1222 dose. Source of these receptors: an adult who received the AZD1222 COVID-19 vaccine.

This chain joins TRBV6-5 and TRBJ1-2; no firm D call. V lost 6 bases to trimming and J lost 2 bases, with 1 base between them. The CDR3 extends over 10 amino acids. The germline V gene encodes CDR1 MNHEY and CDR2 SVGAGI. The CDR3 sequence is CASRNYGYTF. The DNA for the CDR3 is TGTGCCAGCAGGAACTATGGCTACACCTTC.

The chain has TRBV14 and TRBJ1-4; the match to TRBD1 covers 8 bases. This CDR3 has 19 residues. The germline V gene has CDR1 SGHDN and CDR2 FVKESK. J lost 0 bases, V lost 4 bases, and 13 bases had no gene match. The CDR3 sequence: CASSRRTGTSLATNEKLFF. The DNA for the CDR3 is TGTGCCAGCAGCCGTCGGACAGGGACCAGTCTCGCAACTAATGAAAAACTGTTTTTT.

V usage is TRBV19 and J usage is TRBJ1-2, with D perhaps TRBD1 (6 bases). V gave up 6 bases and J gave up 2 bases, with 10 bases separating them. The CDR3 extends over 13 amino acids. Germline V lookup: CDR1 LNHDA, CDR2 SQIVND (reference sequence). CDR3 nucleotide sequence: TGTGCCAGTAGCTTACAGGGCAACTATGGCTACACCTTC. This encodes CASSLQGNYGYTF.

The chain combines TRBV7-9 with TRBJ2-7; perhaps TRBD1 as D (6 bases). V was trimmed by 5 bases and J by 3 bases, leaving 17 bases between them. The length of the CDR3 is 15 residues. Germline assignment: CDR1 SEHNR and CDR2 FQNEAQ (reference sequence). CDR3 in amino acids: CASSHPGAQNYEQYF. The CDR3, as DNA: TGTGCCAGCAGCCACCCAGGGGCTCAAAACTACGAGCAGTACTTC.